Listed below are T cell receptor beta chains from one sample, sequenced in a study of blood T cell repertoires in COVID-19. Assay used: immunoSEQ multiplex PCR; TCRdb lists only in-frame clones, some missing. This sample has about 150,000 clones, with roughly 72% found just once. The source material was peripheral blood. All receptors come from a woman older than 75 with acute or convalescent COVID-19. Both conserved end residues are part of each CDR3. The order of the fields is V gene, clone size, D gene, J gene, CDR3 protein, CDR3 DNA. The D gene is left open where the match is weak. For some rows the clone size is stated as once, few or many, or as a class when expanded; others skip it.

V: TRBV4-1; size: once; D: .; J: TRBJ2-5; CDR3: CASSPGFLETQYF; DNA: TGCGCCAGCAGCCCGGGGTTCCTAGAGACCCAGTACTTC
V: TRBV18; size: .; D: TRBD1; J: TRBJ1-1; CDR3: CASSTKGQGNTEAFF; DNA: TGTGCCAGCTCCACGAAGGGACAGGGGAACACTGAAGCTTTCTTT
V: TRBV11-2; size: .; D: .; J: TRBJ2-3; CDR3: CASNGGFTDTQYF; DNA: TGTGCCAGCAACGGGGGATTCACAGATACGCAGTATTTT
V: TRBV7-2; size: .; D: .; J: TRBJ2-7; CDR3: CASSLLREHEQYF; DNA: TGTGCCAGCAGCTTGCTCAGGGAACACGAGCAGTACTTC
V: TRBV7-2; size: .; D: TRBD1; J: TRBJ1-1; CDR3: CASSRTIDRVGNTEAFF; DNA: TGTGCCAGCAGCAGAACCATCGACAGGGTCGGGAACACTGAAGCTTTCTTT
V: TRBV2; size: .; D: TRBD1; J: TRBJ1-6; CDR3: CASKRTGDNSPLHF; DNA: TGTGCCAGCAAGCGGACAGGGGATAATTCACCCCTCCACTTT
V: TRBV3-1/TRBV3-2; size: .; D: TRBD1; J: TRBJ2-5; CDR3: CASSPGQGPYQETQYF; DNA: TGTGCCAGCAGCCCCGGACAGGGACCGTACCAAGAGACCCAGTACTTC
V: TRBV29-1; size: .; D: TRBD1; J: TRBJ1-2; CDR3: CSVWTGYGYTF; DNA: TGCAGCGTTTGGACAGGCTATGGCTACACCTTC
V: TRBV3-1/TRBV3-2; size: .; D: .; J: TRBJ1-1; CDR3: CASSQDSLAGTGEAFF; DNA: TGTGCCAGCAGCCAAGATTCTCTCGCGGGAACCGGGGAAGCTTTCTTT
V: TRBV7-2; size: few; D: .; J: TRBJ1-3; CDR3: CASSLDRSSGNTIYF; DNA: TGTGCCAGCAGCTTAGACAGAAGCTCTGGAAACACCATATATTTT
V: TRBV6-5; size: .; D: TRBD1; J: TRBJ1-6; CDR3: CASRDGTGLSPLHF; DNA: TGTGCCAGCAGGGACGGGACAGGGTTATCACCCCTCCACTTT
V: TRBV27; size: once; D: TRBD1; J: TRBJ1-2; CDR3: CASSLGQGNVNYGYTF; DNA: TGTGCCAGCAGTCTCGGACAGGGGAATGTTAACTATGGCTACACCTTC
V: TRBV2; size: .; D: TRBD1; J: TRBJ1-2; CDR3: CASRNTGGAIYGYTF; DNA: TGTGCCAGCAGAAATACAGGGGGCGCCATCTATGGCTACACCTTC
V: TRBV7-2; size: .; D: .; J: TRBJ2-3; CDR3: CASSSPGLPDTQYF; DNA: TGTGCCAGCAGCTCCCCGGGACTCCCAGATACGCAGTATTTT
V: TRBV24-1; size: .; D: TRBD1; J: TRBJ2-2; CDR3: CATSDTGTGAGELFF; DNA: TGTGCCACCAGTGACACCGGGACAGGGGCCGGGGAGCTGTTTTTT
V: TRBV19; size: once; D: TRBD1; J: TRBJ1-1; CDR3: CASSMTGAQNTEAFF; DNA: TGTGCCAGTAGTATGACAGGGGCCCAGAACACTGAAGCTTTCTTT
V: TRBV27; size: few; D: TRBD2; J: TRBJ2-7; CDR3: CASQAGDSYEQYF; DNA: TGTGCCAGTCAAGCGGGGGATTCCTACGAGCAGTACTTC
V: TRBV20-1; size: .; D: TRBD1; J: TRBJ1-1; CDR3: CSASRADRRNTEAFF; DNA: TGCAGTGCTAGTCGGGCGGACAGGAGGAACACTGAAGCTTTCTTT
V: TRBV1; size: .; D: .; J: TRBJ1-2; CDR3: CTSSLIDRDSYGYTF; DNA: TGCACCAGCAGCCTAATCGACAGGGATAGCTATGGCTACACCTTC
V: TRBV7-2; size: .; D: .; J: TRBJ2-7; CDR3: CASSLYRDTTYEQYF; DNA: TGTGCCAGCAGCTTATACCGGGACACCACCTACGAGCAGTACTTC
V: TRBV7-3; size: .; D: .; J: TRBJ1-2; CDR3: CASSPKTPLGGAYGYTF; DNA: TGTGCCAGCAGCCCGAAAACCCCCCTCGGAGGGGCTTATGGCTACACCTTC
V: TRBV10-3; size: .; D: .; J: TRBJ1-2; CDR3: CAIKGTGNGYTF; DNA: TGTGCCATCAAGGGAACAGGGAATGGCTACACCTTC
V: TRBV6-5; size: few; D: .; J: TRBJ1-1; CDR3: CAFKEGGNTEAFF; DNA: TGTGCTTTCAAGGAGGGAGGGAACACTGAAGCTTTCTTT
V: TRBV12-3/TRBV12-4; size: .; D: .; J: TRBJ1-2; CDR3: CASRGQQGDGYTF; DNA: TGTGCCAGCAGAGGACAGCAAGGGGATGGCTACACCTTC
V: TRBV6-1; size: many; D: .; J: TRBJ1-6; CDR3: CASSEYRDGAPLHF; DNA: TGTGCCAGCAGTGAATACAGGGATGGGGCACCCCTCCACTTT
V: TRBV18; size: .; D: .; J: TRBJ1-5; CDR3: CASSPPHNQPQHF; DNA: TGTGCCAGCTCACCACCTCACAATCAGCCCCAGCATTTT
V: TRBV4-2; size: .; D: .; J: TRBJ1-5; CDR3: CASSQAGGNQPQHF; DNA: TGTGCCAGCAGCCAAGCGGGAGGGAATCAGCCCCAGCATTTT
V: TRBV18; size: .; D: TRBD1; J: TRBJ1-5; CDR3: CASSPGGQSNQPQHF; DNA: TGTGCCAGCTCACCAGGGGGACAGAGCAATCAGCCCCAGCATTTT
V: TRBV5-1; size: .; D: TRBD1; J: TRBJ2-7; CDR3: CASSLVPRDRGYEQYF; DNA: TGCGCCAGCAGCTTGGTCCCCCGGGACAGAGGCTACGAGCAGTACTTC
V: TRBV5-1; size: .; D: .; J: TRBJ1-2; CDR3: CASSLLRDTNSNYGYTF; DNA: TGCGCCAGCAGCTTACTCCGGGACACAAATTCGAACTATGGCTACACCTTC
V: TRBV2; size: .; D: .; J: TRBJ1-3; CDR3: CASRVSGFSDPYSGNTIYF; DNA: TGTGCCAGCAGGGTCAGCGGTTTTTCGGATCCTTACTCTGGAAACACCATATATTTT
V: TRBV11-2; size: .; D: .; J: TRBJ2-3; CDR3: CASREDRGTDTQYF; DNA: TGTGCCAGCAGGGAGGATAGGGGCACAGATACGCAGTATTTT
V: TRBV27; size: few; D: .; J: TRBJ2-7; CDR3: CASRTTELKQYF; DNA: TGTGCCAGCAGAACGACGGAGCTCAAGCAGTACTTC
V: TRBV5-1; size: .; D: .; J: TRBJ2-3; CDR3: CASSLYPTSSSTDTQYF; DNA: TGCGCCAGCAGCTTGTACCCAACAAGTTCTAGCACAGATACGCAGTATTTT